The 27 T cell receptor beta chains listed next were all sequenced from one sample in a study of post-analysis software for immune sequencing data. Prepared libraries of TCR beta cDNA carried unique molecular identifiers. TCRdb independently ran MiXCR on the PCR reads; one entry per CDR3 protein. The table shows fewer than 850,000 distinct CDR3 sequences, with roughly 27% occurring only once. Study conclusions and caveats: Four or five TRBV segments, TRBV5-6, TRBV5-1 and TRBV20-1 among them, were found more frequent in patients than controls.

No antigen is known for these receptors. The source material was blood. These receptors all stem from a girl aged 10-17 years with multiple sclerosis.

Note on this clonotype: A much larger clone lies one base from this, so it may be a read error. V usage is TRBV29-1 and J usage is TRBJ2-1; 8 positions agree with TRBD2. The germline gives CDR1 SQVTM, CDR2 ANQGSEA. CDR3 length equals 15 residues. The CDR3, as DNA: TGCAGCGTTGAAGGCGGGGGGTCCAGATACAATAAGCAGTTCTTC. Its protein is CSVEGGGSRYNKQFF.

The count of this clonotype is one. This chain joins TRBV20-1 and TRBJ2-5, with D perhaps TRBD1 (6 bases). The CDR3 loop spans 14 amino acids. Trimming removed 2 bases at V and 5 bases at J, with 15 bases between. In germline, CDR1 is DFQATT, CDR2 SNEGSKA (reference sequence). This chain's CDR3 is CSARPGHGGETQYF. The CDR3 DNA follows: TGCAGTGCTAGACCGGGACATGGTGGGGAGACCCAGTACTTC.

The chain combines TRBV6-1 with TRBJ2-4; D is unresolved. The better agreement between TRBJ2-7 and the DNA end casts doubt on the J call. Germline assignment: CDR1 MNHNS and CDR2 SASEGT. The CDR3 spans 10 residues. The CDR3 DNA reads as TGTGCCAGCAGTCGCACCGAGCAGTACTTC. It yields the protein CASSRTEQYF.

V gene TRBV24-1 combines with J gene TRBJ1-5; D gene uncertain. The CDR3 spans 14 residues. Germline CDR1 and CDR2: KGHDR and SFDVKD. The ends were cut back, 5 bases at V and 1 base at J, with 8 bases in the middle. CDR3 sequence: CATSAGGSNQPQHF. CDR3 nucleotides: TGTGCCACCAGTGCCGGAGGGAGCAATCAGCCCCAGCATTTT.

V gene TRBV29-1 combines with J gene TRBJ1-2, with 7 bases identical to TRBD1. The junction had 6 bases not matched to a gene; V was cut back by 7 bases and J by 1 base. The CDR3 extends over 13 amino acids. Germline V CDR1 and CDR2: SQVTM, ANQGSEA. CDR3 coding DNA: TGCAGCGCGCCGACAGGGAATAACTATGGCTACACCTTC. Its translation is CSAPTGNNYGYTF.

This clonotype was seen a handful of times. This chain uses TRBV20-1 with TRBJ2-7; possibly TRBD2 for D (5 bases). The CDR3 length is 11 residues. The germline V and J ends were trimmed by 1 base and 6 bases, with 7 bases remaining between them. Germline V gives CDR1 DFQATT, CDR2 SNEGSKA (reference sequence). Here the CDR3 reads CSARGTSEQYF. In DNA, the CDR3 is TGCAGTGCTAGAGGAACTAGCGAGCAGTACTTC.

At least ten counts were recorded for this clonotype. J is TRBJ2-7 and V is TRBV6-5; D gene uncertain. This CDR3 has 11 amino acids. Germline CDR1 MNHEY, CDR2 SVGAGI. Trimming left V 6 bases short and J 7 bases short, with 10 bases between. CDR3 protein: CASRRGGEQYF. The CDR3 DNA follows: TGTGCCAGCAGAAGAGGTGGGGAGCAGTACTTC.

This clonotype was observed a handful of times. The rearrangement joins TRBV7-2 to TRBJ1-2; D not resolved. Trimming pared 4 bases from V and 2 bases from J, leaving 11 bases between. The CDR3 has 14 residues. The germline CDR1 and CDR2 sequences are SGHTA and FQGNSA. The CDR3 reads CASSSDTLNYGYTF. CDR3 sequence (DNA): TGTGCCAGCAGCTCCGACACTCTAAACTATGGCTACACCTTC.

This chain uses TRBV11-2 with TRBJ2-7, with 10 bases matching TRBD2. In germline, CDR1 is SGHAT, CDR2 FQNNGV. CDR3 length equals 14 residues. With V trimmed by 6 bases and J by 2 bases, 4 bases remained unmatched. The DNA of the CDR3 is TGTGCCAGCAGGAGCCTAGCGGGAGCCTACGAGCAGTACTTC. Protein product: CASRSLAGAYEQYF.

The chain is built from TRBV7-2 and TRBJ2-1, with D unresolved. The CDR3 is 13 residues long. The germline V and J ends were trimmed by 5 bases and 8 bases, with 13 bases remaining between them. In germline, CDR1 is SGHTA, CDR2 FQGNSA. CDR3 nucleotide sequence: TGTGCCAGCAGCCCGCGTTTAGGGCATGAGCAGTTCTTC. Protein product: CASSPRLGHEQFF.

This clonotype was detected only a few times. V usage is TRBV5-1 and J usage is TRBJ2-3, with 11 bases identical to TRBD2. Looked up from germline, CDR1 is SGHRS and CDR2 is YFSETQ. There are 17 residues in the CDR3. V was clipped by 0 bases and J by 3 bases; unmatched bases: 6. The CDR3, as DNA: TGCGCCAGCAGCTTGGCCGTCGCTAGCGGGAGGACAGATACGCAGTATTTT. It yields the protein CASSLAVASGRTDTQYF.

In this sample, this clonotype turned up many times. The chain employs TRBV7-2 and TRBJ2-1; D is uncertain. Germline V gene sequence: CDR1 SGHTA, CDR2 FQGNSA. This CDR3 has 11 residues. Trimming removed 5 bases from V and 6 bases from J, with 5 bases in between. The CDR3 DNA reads TGTGCCAGCAGCCAATTCAATGAGCAGTTCTTC. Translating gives CASSQFNEQFF.

This chain's CDR3 is CASSHSLINAIKGTQYF. CDR3 DNA: TGTGCCAGCAGCCATTCTCTGATTAACGCCATCAAAGGGACCCAGTACTTC. V usage is TRBV7-2 and J usage is TRBJ2-7; D is undetermined. The DNA end favors TRBJ2-5, so the J call may be wrong. This CDR3 has 17 amino acids. Germline V gene lookup returns CDR1 SGHTA and CDR2 FQGNSA.

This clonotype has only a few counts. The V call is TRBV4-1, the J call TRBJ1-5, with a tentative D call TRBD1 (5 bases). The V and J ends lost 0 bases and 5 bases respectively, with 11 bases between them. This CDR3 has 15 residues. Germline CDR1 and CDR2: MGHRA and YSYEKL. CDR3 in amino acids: CASSQDRDGDQPQHF. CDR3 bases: TGCGCCAGCAGCCAAGATAGGGACGGAGATCAGCCCCAGCATTTT.

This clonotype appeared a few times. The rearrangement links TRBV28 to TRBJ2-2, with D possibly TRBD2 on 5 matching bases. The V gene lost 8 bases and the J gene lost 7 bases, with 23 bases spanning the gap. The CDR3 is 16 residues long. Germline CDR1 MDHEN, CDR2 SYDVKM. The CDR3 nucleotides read TGTGCCAGCGGAAGTGACCCACTAGTGCAAGACGGGGAGCTGTTTTTT. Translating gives CASGSDPLVQDGELFF.

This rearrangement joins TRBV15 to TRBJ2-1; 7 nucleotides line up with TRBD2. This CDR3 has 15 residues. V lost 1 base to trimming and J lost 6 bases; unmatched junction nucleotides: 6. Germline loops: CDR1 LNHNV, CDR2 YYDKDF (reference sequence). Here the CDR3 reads CATSRGGGLGNEQFF. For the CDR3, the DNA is TGTGCCACCAGCAGAGGGGGGGGATTGGGCAATGAGCAGTTCTTC. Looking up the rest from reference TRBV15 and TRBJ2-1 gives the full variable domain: DAMVIQNPRYQVTQFGKPVTLSCSQTLNHNVMYWYQQKSSQAPKLLFHYYDKDFNNEADTPDNFQSRRPNTSFCFLDIRSPGLGDTAMYLCATSRGGGLGNEQFFGPGTRLTVL.

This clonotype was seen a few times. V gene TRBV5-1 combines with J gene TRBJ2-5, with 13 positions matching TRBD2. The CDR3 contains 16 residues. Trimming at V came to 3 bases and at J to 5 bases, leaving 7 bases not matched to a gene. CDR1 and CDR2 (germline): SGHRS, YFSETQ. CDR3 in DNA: TGCGCCAGCAGCTGGGGCGGACTAGCGGGGGAGGAGACCCAGTACTTC. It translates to CASSWGGLAGEETQYF. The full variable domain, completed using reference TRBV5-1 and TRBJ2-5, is KAGVTQTPRYLIKTRGQQVTLSCSPISGHRSVSWYQQTPGQGLQFLFEYFSETQRNKGNFPGRFSGRQFSNSRSEMNVSTLELGDSALYLCASSWGGLAGEETQYFGPGTRLLVL.

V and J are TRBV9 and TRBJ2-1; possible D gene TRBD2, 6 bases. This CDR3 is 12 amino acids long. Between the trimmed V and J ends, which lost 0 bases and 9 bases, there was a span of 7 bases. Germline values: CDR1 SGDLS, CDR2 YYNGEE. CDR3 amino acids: CASSVARGEQFF. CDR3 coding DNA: TGTGCCAGCAGCGTAGCGCGGGGTGAGCAGTTCTTC.

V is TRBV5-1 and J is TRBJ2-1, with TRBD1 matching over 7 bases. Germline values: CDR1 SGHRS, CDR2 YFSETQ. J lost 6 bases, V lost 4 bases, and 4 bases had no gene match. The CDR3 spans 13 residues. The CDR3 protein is CASSRGQSNEQFF. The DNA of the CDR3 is TGCGCCAGCAGCCGGGGACAGTCCAATGAGCAGTTCTTC.

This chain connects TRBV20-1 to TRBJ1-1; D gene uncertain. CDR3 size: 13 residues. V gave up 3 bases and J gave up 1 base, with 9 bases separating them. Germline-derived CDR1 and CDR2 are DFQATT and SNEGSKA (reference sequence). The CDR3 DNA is TGCAGTGCTAGTGGCTCTGGGAACACTGAAGCTTTCTTT. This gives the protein CSASGSGNTEAFF.

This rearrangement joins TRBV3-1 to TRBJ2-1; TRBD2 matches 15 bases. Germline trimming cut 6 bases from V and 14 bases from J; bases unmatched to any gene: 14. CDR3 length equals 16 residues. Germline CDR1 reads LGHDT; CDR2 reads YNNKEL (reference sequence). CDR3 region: CASSLPRTSGRVREFF. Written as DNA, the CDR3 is TGTGCCAGCAGTCTACCCAGGACTAGCGGGAGGGTTAGAGAGTTCTTC.

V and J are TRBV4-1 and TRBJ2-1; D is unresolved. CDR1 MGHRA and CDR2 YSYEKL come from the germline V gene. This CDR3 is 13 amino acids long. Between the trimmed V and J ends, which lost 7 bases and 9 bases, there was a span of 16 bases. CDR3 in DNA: TGCGCCAGCACCTCCAATCCGGTTGGTGAGCAGTTCTTC. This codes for CASTSNPVGEQFF.

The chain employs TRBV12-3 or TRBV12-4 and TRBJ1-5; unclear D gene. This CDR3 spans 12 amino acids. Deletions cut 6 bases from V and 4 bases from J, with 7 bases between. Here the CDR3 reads CASRRTNQPQHF. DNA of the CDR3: TGTGCCAGCAGACGGACGAATCAGCCCCAGCATTTT.

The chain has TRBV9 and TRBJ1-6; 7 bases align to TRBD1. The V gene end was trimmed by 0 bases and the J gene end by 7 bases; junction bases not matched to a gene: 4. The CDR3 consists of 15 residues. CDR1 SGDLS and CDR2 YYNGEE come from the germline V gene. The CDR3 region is CASSVGEGANSPLHF. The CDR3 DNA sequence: TGTGCCAGCAGCGTAGGAGAGGGGGCGAATTCACCCCTCCACTTT.

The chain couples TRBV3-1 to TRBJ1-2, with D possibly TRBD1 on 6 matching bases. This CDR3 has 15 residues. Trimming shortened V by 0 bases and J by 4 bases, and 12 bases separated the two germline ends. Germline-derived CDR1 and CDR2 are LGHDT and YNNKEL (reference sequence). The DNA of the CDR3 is TGTGCCAGCAGCCAAGATGGCACAGGGCCCTATGGCTACACCTTC. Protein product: CASSQDGTGPYGYTF.

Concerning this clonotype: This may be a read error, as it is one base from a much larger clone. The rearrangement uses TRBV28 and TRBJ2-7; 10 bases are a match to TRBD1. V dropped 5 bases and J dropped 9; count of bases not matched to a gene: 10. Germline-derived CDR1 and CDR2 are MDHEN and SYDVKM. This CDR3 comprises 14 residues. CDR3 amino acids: CASSRQGARNGQYF. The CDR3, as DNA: TGTGCCAGCAGTCGACAGGGGGCTCGCAACGGGCAGTACTTC.

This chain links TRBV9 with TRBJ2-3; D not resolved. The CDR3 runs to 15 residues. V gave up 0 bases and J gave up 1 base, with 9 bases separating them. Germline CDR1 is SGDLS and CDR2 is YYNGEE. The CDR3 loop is CASSVAALGTDTQYF. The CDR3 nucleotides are TGTGCCAGCAGCGTAGCGGCCCTGGGCACAGATACGCAGTATTTT.